The rows below give T cell receptor beta chains drawn from one sample of a study of glioma-infiltrating T cells after dendritic cell vaccination. Assay used: immunoSEQ multiplex PCR; TCRdb lists only in-frame clones, some missing. Here the sample spans about 67,000 clones, approximately 80% being singletons. The material sequenced was blood, taken before dendritic cell vaccination. These receptor sequences come from a human donor with glioblastoma. CDR3s include the opening cysteine and the closing phenylalanine or tryptophan. D genes are given only for firm matches. Size is omitted from some rows. Given values are once, few, many or a class for expanded clones.

D	size	V	J	DNA	CDR3
.	.	TRBV19	TRBJ1-1	TGTGCCAGTAGTATTTCGGGGGAAACTGAAGCTTTCTTT	CASSISGETEAFF
TRBD2	.	TRBV18	TRBJ2-5	TGTGCCAGCTCGGCGGGGGATCAAGAGACCCAGTACTTC	CASSAGDQETQYF
.	once	TRBV5-1	TRBJ2-1	TGCGCCAGCAGCTGGATGGGCGATGAGCAGTTCTTC	CASSWMGDEQFF
.	.	TRBV6-5	TRBJ1-5	TGTGCCAGCAGTGAAGGGGGTCGTCAGCCCCAGCATTTT	CASSEGGRQPQHF
TRBD1	.	TRBV25-1	TRBJ2-2	TGTGCCAGCAGTGACCGGGACAGGACGAACACCGGGGAGCTGTTTTTT	CASSDRDRTNTGELFF
.	.	TRBV9	TRBJ1-2	TGTGCCAGCAGCGTGGCAGCGCTTGTGACCTCTAACTATGGCTACACCTTC	CASSVAALVTSNYGYTF
.	.	TRBV2	TRBJ1-4	TGTGCCAGCAGTGGGGCAGGGGATCGGGAAAAACTGTTTTTT	CASSGAGDREKLFF
.	.	TRBV15	TRBJ1-2	TGTGCCACCAGCAGAGGGGGACAAGGGAACTATGGCTACACCTTC	CATSRGGQGNYGYTF
TRBD1	.	TRBV25-1	TRBJ2-5	TGTGCCAGCAGTTTTAGACAGGCAGGGGGAGAGACCCAGTACTTC	CASSFRQAGGETQYF
TRBD1	.	TRBV5-1	TRBJ2-5	TGCGCCAGCAGATCCGTCGGACAGGCACAAGAGACCCAGTACTTC	CASRSVGQAQETQYF
.	.	TRBV6-5	TRBJ2-3	TGTGCCAGCAGGCTACCCAGCACAGATACGCAGTATTTT	CASRLPSTDTQYF
TRBD1	.	TRBV6-5	TRBJ2-7	TGTGCCAGCAGTTACTCGCGACAGGGGGGGAACGAGCAGTACTTC	CASSYSRQGGNEQYF
TRBD2	.	TRBV11-2	TRBJ2-7	TGTGCCAGCAGCTTGACCCCTAGCGGGGGGGCCCCCGAGCAGTACTTC	CASSLTPSGGAPEQYF
TRBD1	.	TRBV7-9	TRBJ2-2	TGTGCCAGCAGCTTTGGGACAGGGAACACCGGGGAGCTGTTTTTT	CASSFGTGNTGELFF
TRBD1	.	TRBV25-1	TRBJ1-3	TGTGCCAGCAGTGATGAGACAGGGGATGTTGGAAACACCATATATTTT	CASSDETGDVGNTIYF
.	.	TRBV7-2	TRBJ1-1	TGTGCCAGCAGCTTAGTTGAGAGAGGCACTGAAGCTTTCTTT	CASSLVERGTEAFF
.	once	TRBV7-8	TRBJ1-2	TGTGCCAGCAGCTTAGACGGGGCAGGGGAGGGTTATGGCTACACCTTC	CASSLDGAGEGYGYTF
.	once	TRBV15	TRBJ1-2	TGTGCCACCAGCAGCGCCACAGGGTGGACCAGTAGGTATGGCTACACCTTC	CATSSATGWTSRYGYTF
.	.	TRBV7-9	TRBJ1-5	TGTGCCAGCAGCTTAGGGGAAAACGAGGGCCAGCCCCAGCATTTT	CASSLGENEGQPQHF
.	.	TRBV19	TRBJ1-2	TGTGCCAGTAGTACTAGGAGCTATGGCTACACCTTC	CASSTRSYGYTF
.	few	TRBV4-3	TRBJ1-6	TGCGCCAGCAGCCAAGATTGGGAGAACGCCTATAATTCACCCCTCCACTTT	CASSQDWENAYNSPLHF
.	.	TRBV6-6	TRBJ1-2	TGTGCCAGCAGTTACTCAGGGGCAGACTATGGCTACACCTTC	CASSYSGADYGYTF
TRBD2	.	TRBV5-1	TRBJ2-3	TGCGCCAGCAGCCCGGGACTAGCAGCAGATACGCAGTATTTT	CASSPGLAADTQYF
TRBD1	.	TRBV5-5	TRBJ1-1	TGTGCCAGCAGCCGACAGGGGAACACTGAAGCTTTCTTT	CASSRQGNTEAFF
TRBD1	few	TRBV2	TRBJ1-3	TGTGCCAGCAGCTCGGACAGGACAATATCTGGAAACACCATATATTTT	CASSSDRTISGNTIYF
TRBD1	.	TRBV6-1	TRBJ1-5	TGTGCCAGCAGAGCGGACAGGGGACAGCCCCAGCATTTT	CASRADRGQPQHF
TRBD1	.	TRBV7-9	TRBJ1-5	TGTGCCAGCAGCTCACAGGGGATCCCTCAGCCCCAGCATTTT	CASSSQGIPQPQHF
.	.	TRBV4-2	TRBJ1-2	TGTGCCAGCAGCCCCCGACAGTTGAATTATGGCTACACCTTC	CASSPRQLNYGYTF
TRBD2	.	TRBV29-1	TRBJ2-5	TGCAGCGTGGGACTAGCGGGGCCAGAGACCCAGTACTTC	CSVGLAGPETQYF
.	once	TRBV6-1	TRBJ1-1	TGTGCCAGCAGTCGGCTCTCAGGGGATGAAGCTTTCTTT	CASSRLSGDEAFF
.	.	TRBV4-1	TRBJ2-3	TGCGCCAGCAGCCATGGTGGCTCAGATACGCAGTATTTT	CASSHGGSDTQYF
TRBD1	.	TRBV6-6	TRBJ2-5	TGTGCCAGCAACCTAAACAGGGGCCAAGAGACCCAGTACTTC	CASNLNRGQETQYF